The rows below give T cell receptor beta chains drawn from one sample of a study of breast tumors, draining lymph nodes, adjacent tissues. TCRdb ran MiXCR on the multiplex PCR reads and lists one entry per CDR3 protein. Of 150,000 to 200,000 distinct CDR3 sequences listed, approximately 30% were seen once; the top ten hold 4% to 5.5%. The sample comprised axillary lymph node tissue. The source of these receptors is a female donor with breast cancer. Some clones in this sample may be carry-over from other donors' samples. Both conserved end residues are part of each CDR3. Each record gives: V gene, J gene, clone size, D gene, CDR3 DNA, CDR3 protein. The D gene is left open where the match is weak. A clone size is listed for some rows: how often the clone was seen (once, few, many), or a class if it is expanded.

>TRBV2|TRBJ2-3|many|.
TGTGCCAGCAGTGACGGTCTCGTCACAGATACGCAGTATTTT
CASSDGLVTDTQYF
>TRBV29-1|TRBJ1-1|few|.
TGCAGCGTTGAAGATGAGTTTAGCGTGGCTTTCTTT
CSVEDEFSVAFF
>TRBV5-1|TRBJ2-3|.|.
TGCGCCAGCAGCGTTGAGAAGACCCTTACGGCAGATACGCAGTATTTT
CASSVEKTLTADTQYF
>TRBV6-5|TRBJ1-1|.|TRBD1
TGTGCCAGCAGCTCTGGGACAGGGGAGGGCACTGAAGCTTTCTTT
CASSSGTGEGTEAFF
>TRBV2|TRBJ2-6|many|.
TGTGCCAGCAGTGAGGGAACTGGGGCCAACGTCCTGACTTTC
CASSEGTGANVLTF
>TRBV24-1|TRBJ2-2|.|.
TGTGCCACCGGAAGGGACTTCAACGCCGGGGAGCTGTTCTTT
CATGRDFNAGELFF
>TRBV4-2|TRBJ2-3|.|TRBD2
TGTGCCAGCAGCCAAGTCGGAGGGGTAGCGGGGAACACAGATACGCAGTATTTT
CASSQVGGVAGNTDTQYF
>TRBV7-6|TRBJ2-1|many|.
TGTGCCAGCAGCTTGGGCAGGATAAATGAGCAGTTCTTC
CASSLGRINEQFF
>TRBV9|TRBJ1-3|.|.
TGTGCCAGCAGCTCGAGAGGGCGGAACTCTGGAAACACCATATATTTT
CASSSRGRNSGNTIYF
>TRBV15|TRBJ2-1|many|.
TGTGCCACCAGCAGAGATCTCTTCGGAAGCAGCGAAGAGCAGTTCTTC
CATSRDLFGSSEEQFF
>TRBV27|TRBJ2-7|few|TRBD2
TGTGCCAGCAGTTTATCCGGCGGGAGGTCCGAGCAGTACTTC
CASSLSGGRSEQYF
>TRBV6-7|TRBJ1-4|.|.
TGTGCCAGCAGTTGGACTAGCGGGGGGAAAGGGGAACTGTTTTTT
CASSWTSGGKGELFF
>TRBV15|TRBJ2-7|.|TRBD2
TGTGCCACCACTACCCTAGCGGGGGGGCCGGTCTACGAGCAGTACTTC
CATTTLAGGPVYEQYF
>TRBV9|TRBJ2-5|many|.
TGTGCCAGCAGCCCCCCTGGAGGGACCCAGTACTTC
CASSPPGGTQYF
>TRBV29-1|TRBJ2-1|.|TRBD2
TGCAGCGTTGAAGTAGCGGGAGTTGTGTACAATGAGCAGTTCTTC
CSVEVAGVVYNEQFF